Listed here are 29 T cell receptor beta chains from one sample, sequenced in a study of T cells in Graves' hyperthyroidism and ophthalmopathy. RNA transcripts provided the source from which TCR beta CDR3 regions were amplified. Using the HTBI primer set, a first-round RT-PCR was run on the TCR CDR3. MiXCR, run by TCRdb on the multiplex PCR reads, gives a single entry per CDR3 protein. Here the sample spans hundreds of thousands of distinct CDR3 sequences, 35% to 40% being singletons. The sample was blood. The receptors originated from a man aged 18 to 35 with Graves' hyperthyroidism.

V usage is TRBV20-1 and J usage is TRBJ2-7; TRBD2 aligns across 9 bases. Trimming removed 3 bases from V and 4 bases from J; junction bases left unmatched: 16. This CDR3 comprises 17 residues. Germline V gene data show CDR1 as DFQATT and CDR2 as SNEGSKA (reference sequence). In DNA form, the CDR3 reads TGCAGTGCTAGGTTACGGCGTTCCGGGACTAGCATATACGAGCAGTACTTC. Translating gives CSARLRRSGTSIYEQYF.

The gene calls are TRBV6-6 and TRBJ2-5; the match to TRBD1 covers 12 bases. Germline V gene sequence: CDR1 MNHNY, CDR2 SVGAGI (reference sequence). The V gene end was trimmed by 5 bases and the J gene end by 4 bases; junction bases not matched to a gene: 11. This CDR3 has 17 residues. The CDR3 DNA reads as TGTGCCAGCAGTCGCACCTCCGGGACAGGGGGCGGAGAGACCCAGTACTTC. Protein sequence: CASSRTSGTGGGETQYF.

The V and J genes are TRBV2 and TRBJ1-4; TRBD1 matches at 10 bases. Germline values: CDR1 SNHLY, CDR2 FYNNEI. V shed 6 bases, J shed 8 bases, and the junction held 6 bases outside the gene matches. The CDR3 length is 14 residues. The chain's CDR3 is CASSGMGQGEKLFF. Written as DNA, the CDR3 is TGTGCCAGCAGCGGGATGGGACAGGGGGAAAAACTGTTTTTT.

The rearrangement uses TRBV4-2 and TRBJ1-2, with a possible D match to TRBD1 (5 bases). V was pared by 0 bases and J by 2 bases, with 7 bases between. This CDR3 is 14 amino acids long. The V gene's germline CDR1 is LGHNA and CDR2 YNFKEQ. CDR3 in DNA: TGTGCCAGCAGCCAAGAGAGACAGAACTATGGCTACACCTTC. Translation: CASSQERQNYGYTF.

The chain uses TRBV29-1 and TRBJ2-5, with 8 bases that match TRBD2. Per the germline V gene, CDR1 is SQVTM and CDR2 is ANQGSEA. With V trimmed by 6 bases and J by 5 bases, 8 bases remained unmatched. The CDR3 has 13 residues. CDR3 nucleotides: TGCAGCGTGAAGGGCCAGCGGGGGGAGACCCAGTACTTC. Translation: CSVKGQRGETQYF.

This clonotype was observed a handful of times. This chain uses TRBV7-3 with TRBJ1-6; D uncertain. Germline-derived CDR1 and CDR2 are SGHTA and FQGTGA. Trimming pared 3 bases from V and 8 bases from J, leaving 8 bases between. CDR3 length: 13 residues. CDR3 residues: CASSLTNHSPLHF. CDR3 coding DNA: TGTGCCAGCAGCTTGACGAACCATTCACCCCTCCACTTT.

This clonotype appeared a few times. V and J are TRBV4-1 and TRBJ2-7; D gene uncertain. The germline CDR1 and CDR2 sequences are MGHRA and YSYEKL. With 0 bases removed from V and 5 bases from J, the gap between germline ends came to 11 bases. There are 14 residues in the CDR3. For the CDR3, the DNA is TGCGCCAGCAGCCAAGAGGGGTTTGTGGACGAGCAGTACTTC. Residues: CASSQEGFVDEQYF.

This clonotype was seen many times. The rearrangement joins TRBV11-2 to TRBJ1-2, with 7 bases that match TRBD1. CDR1 is SGHAT and CDR2 is FQNNGV in the germline V gene. Trimming cost V 0 bases and J 7 bases; bases outside gene matches: 5. The CDR3 covers 14 residues. Here the CDR3 DNA reads TGTGCCAGCAGCTTAGATCGGGACAGTACTGGCTACACCTTC. Translation gives CASSLDRDSTGYTF. The variable domain in full, completed from reference TRBV11-2 and TRBJ1-2, reads EAGVAQSPRYKIIEKRQSVAFWCNPISGHATLYWYQQILGQGPKLLIQFQNNGVVDDSQLPKDRFSAERLKGVDSTLKIQPAKLEDSAVYLCASSLDRDSTGYTFGSGTRLTVV.

Ten or more counts support this clonotype. The rearrangement joins TRBV7-8 to TRBJ1-1; no firm D call. CDR3 length: 13 amino acids. Germline V gives CDR1 SGHVS, CDR2 FQNEAQ. The germline V and J ends were trimmed by 4 bases and 5 bases, with 11 bases remaining between them. The DNA for the CDR3 is TGTGCCAGCAGCTCCTCCCAAGAGACTGAAGCTTTCTTT. This sequence encodes CASSSSQETEAFF. Drawing the rest from reference TRBV7-8 and TRBJ1-1, the complete variable domain is GAGVSQSPRYKVAKRGQDVALRCDPISGHVSLFWYQQALGQGPEFLTYFQNEAQLDKSGLPSDRFFAERPEGSVSTLKIQRTQQEDSAVYLCASSSSQETEAFFGQGTRLTVV.

This clonotype was observed a handful of times. This CDR3 is CASSQVPAGNTIYF. In DNA form, the CDR3 reads TGCGCCAGCAGCCAAGTGCCGGCGGGAAACACCATATATTTT. J is TRBJ1-3 and V is TRBV4-1; the D is unclear. This CDR3 spans 14 amino acids. The V end lost 1 base, the J end lost 4 bases, and 8 bases lay between the germline ends. CDR1 and CDR2 from the germline V gene are MGHRA and YSYEKL.

This clonotype occurred a few times. This chain connects TRBV2 to TRBJ2-7; D ambiguous. The V end was cut by 10 bases, the J end by 6 bases, with 19 bases between. This CDR3 spans 13 amino acids. The germline V gene encodes CDR1 SNHLY and CDR2 FYNNEI. CDR3 amino acids: CATRAHPTSEQYF. The CDR3 region has the DNA TGTGCCACCCGGGCCCACCCTACGAGCGAGCAGTACTTC.

This clonotype was seen repeatedly, ten times or more. V and J are TRBV12-3 or TRBV12-4 and TRBJ1-2, with D tentatively TRBD1 (5 bases). CDR3 length: 12 residues. V was pared by 4 bases and J by 6 bases, with 9 bases between. The CDR3 is CASSSGGNGYTF. The CDR3 region has the DNA TGTGCCAGCAGTTCTGGGGGTAATGGCTACACCTTC.

A few counts support this clonotype. CDR3 nucleotide sequence: TGTGCCAGTAGTGTCGGACAGGGACCATTCTACGAGCAGTACTTC. Its translation: CASSVGQGPFYEQYF. V gene TRBV19 combines with J gene TRBJ2-7; TRBD1 agrees at 8 bases. The CDR3 spans 15 residues. Germline V gene sequence: CDR1 LNHDA, CDR2 SQIVND (reference sequence). V was pared by 5 bases and J by 3 bases, with 9 bases of the junction left unmatched.

About this clonotype: A junction boundary mismatches the germline segment, possibly from a read error. The CDR3: CSVGTGVDF. CDR3 coding DNA: TGCAGCGTTGGTACCGGGGTTGATTTT. The V gene is TRBV29-1, the J gene TRBJ2-2; maybe TRBD2 (5 bases). The CDR3 runs 9 residues. From germline, CDR1 is SQVTM and CDR2 ANQGSEA.

V and J are TRBV27 and TRBJ2-7; 8 nucleotides align to TRBD1. The CDR3 sequence is 12 residues long. The V and J ends lost 6 bases and 6 bases, in that order; junction bases with no gene match: 4. Germline values: CDR1 MNHEY, CDR2 SMNVEV (reference sequence). CDR3 loop: CASSLQGAEQYF. CDR3 in DNA: TGTGCCAGCAGCCTCCAGGGGGCCGAGCAGTACTTC.

A word on this clonotype: Possible read error: a much larger clone is one base away. V is TRBV10-3 and J is TRBJ1-1, with TRBD1 matching over 10 bases. Germline CDR1 ENHRY, CDR2 SYGVKD. The V and J ends lost 5 bases and 4 bases, in that order; junction bases with no gene match: 7. The CDR3 has 15 amino acids. The CDR3 spells CAISPRGQGTTEAFF. CDR3 nucleotides: TGTGCCATCAGTCCACGGGGACAGGGGACCACTGAAGCTTTCTTT.

A note on this clonotype: This may come from a read error, since a much larger clone is one base off. The rearrangement links TRBV7-9 to TRBJ1-1; 8 bases map to TRBD1. This CDR3 comprises 15 residues. Germline loops: CDR1 SEHNR, CDR2 FQNEAQ (reference sequence). V shed 4 bases and J 4 bases; nucleotides not matched to a gene: 8. CDR3 region: CASSSGQGVSTEAFF. The DNA for the CDR3 is TGTGCCAGCAGCTCCGGACAGGGCGTGAGCACTGAAGCTTTCTTT.

The chain carries TRBV12-3 or TRBV12-4 and TRBJ2-7; no clear D. CDR3 length equals 16 residues. V dropped 2 bases and J dropped 2 bases, with 16 bases sitting between them. The CDR3 is CASSLRGLERPYEQYF. The CDR3 DNA sequence: TGTGCCAGCAGTTTAAGAGGCTTGGAGCGTCCCTACGAGCAGTACTTC.

The chain combines TRBV29-1 with TRBJ2-5, with D possibly matching TRBD2 (6 bases). CDR1 and CDR2 from the germline V gene are SQVTM and ANQGSEA. The CDR3 has 12 residues. The germline V and J ends were trimmed by 8 bases and 4 bases, with 14 bases remaining between them. The CDR3: CSHLASGETQYF. In DNA, the CDR3 is TGCAGCCACCTAGCGTCTGGAGAGACCCAGTACTTC.

The table lists this clonotype with many counts. The rearrangement links TRBV5-1 to TRBJ2-7, with D unresolved. The CDR3 runs 12 residues. CDR1 and CDR2 from the germline V gene are SGHRS and YFSETQ. Trimming took 4 bases from V and 6 from J, leaving 11 bases between them. CDR3 coding DNA: TGCGCCAGCAGCCCCGACATAGCCGAGCAGTACTTC. It is translated as CASSPDIAEQYF.

This clonotype was observed a few times. This CDR3 reads CASSLSSTGDPSPEQYF. DNA for the CDR3: TGCGCCAGCAGCTTATCCTCCACGGGGGACCCCTCCCCCGAGCAGTACTTC. The gene calls are TRBV5-1 and TRBJ2-7; TRBD2 might be the D (6 bases). Germline-derived CDR1 and CDR2 are SGHRS and YFSETQ. The CDR3 totals 17 residues. V lost 2 bases to trimming and J lost 6 bases, with 24 bases between them.

The J gene is TRBJ2-2, the V gene TRBV5-1; D gene unclear. The V end was cut by 4 bases, the J end by 6 bases, with 10 bases between. The length of the CDR3 is 13 residues. CDR1 and CDR2 (germline): SGHRS, YFSETQ. The CDR3 bases are TGCGCCAGCAGCGAGGAAGTGGCCGGGGAGCTGTTTTTT. It encodes CASSEEVAGELFF.

The sample holds many counts of this clonotype. This sequence joins TRBV2 and TRBJ2-2; tentative D call: TRBD1 (6 bases). The V gene lost 5 bases and the J gene lost 3 bases, with 16 bases spanning the gap. The germline CDR1 and CDR2 sequences are SNHLY and FYNNEI. There are 16 residues in the CDR3. Here the CDR3 DNA reads TGTGCCAGCAGTAGCTTGGACAGTCGCGACACCGGGGAGCTGTTTTTT. It is translated as CASSSLDSRDTGELFF.

Remarks on this clonotype: Given a much more abundant clone one base away, this may be a read error. The chain joins TRBV7-9 to TRBJ1-2; a possible D gene is TRBD1 (5 bases). The CDR3 is 14 residues long. With 7 bases removed from V and 9 bases from J, the gap between germline ends came to 21 bases. Germline CDR1 SEHNR, CDR2 FQNEAQ (reference sequence). As DNA, the CDR3 is TGTGCCAGCACCGAGGCAGGGAATATGAAAAGCTACACCTTC. Translation gives CASTEAGNMKSYTF.

The chain uses TRBV2 and TRBJ1-2; 10 bases align to TRBD1. The germline V gene encodes CDR1 SNHLY and CDR2 FYNNEI. The CDR3 runs 16 residues. V lost 8 bases to trimming and J lost 7 bases; unmatched junction nucleotides: 16. The CDR3 is CASGRDRGGGDRGYTF. The CDR3 DNA sequence: TGTGCCAGCGGCCGGGACAGGGGTGGGGGAGATCGTGGCTACACCTTC.

This clonotype was recorded a few times. J is TRBJ1-5 and V is TRBV12-3 or TRBV12-4; D is uncertain. This CDR3 is 15 amino acids long. The V end lost 5 bases, the J end lost 2 bases, and 13 bases lay between the germline ends. The CDR3 reads CASSPDSGGNQPQHF. CDR3 nucleotides: TGTGCCAGCAGTCCAGACTCCGGTGGCAATCAGCCCCAGCATTTT.

This clonotype was seen only a few times. J is TRBJ1-2 and V is TRBV12-3 or TRBV12-4; D might be TRBD1 (6 bases). There are 15 residues in the CDR3. The V end was cut by 4 bases, the J end by 3 bases, with 15 bases between. This chain's CDR3 is CASSSRDRSDYGYTF. Here the CDR3 DNA reads TGTGCCAGCAGTTCCCGAGACAGGTCCGACTATGGCTACACCTTC.

The J gene is TRBJ1-6, the V gene TRBV15; the D is unclear. CDR3 length: 15 amino acids. V was pared by 3 bases and J by 8 bases, with 14 bases between. Germline lookup yields CDR1 LNHNV and CDR2 YYDKDF (reference sequence). CDR3 nucleotide sequence: TGTGCCACCAGCAGTGCTGCTGACTCTCATTCACCCCTCCACTTT. This gives the protein CATSSAADSHSPLHF.

This clonotype has a handful of counts. CDR3 amino acids: CASSNTARWGVMNTEAFF. CDR3 nucleotide sequence: TGTGCCAGCAGCAATACAGCGCGTTGGGGCGTTATGAACACTGAAGCTTTCTTT. The rearrangement links TRBV7-9 to TRBJ1-1; possibly TRBD1 for D (5 bases). V shed 5 bases and J shed 0 bases, with 22 bases lying between them. In germline, CDR1 is SEHNR, CDR2 FQNEAQ (reference sequence). The CDR3 sequence is 18 residues long.